A selection of T cell receptor beta chains follows, all from one sample in a study of T cell changes during pregnancy in multiple sclerosis. The protocol was immunoSEQ multiplex PCR, while the TCRdb copy is restricted to in-frame clones and leaves out a portion. This sample has approximately 100,000 clones, with around 92% found just once. The source was peripheral blood, collected in the second trimester of pregnancy. The receptors originated from a female donor with multiple sclerosis, enrolled in a pregnancy study. Each CDR3 is given with its conserved first and last residue. D genes are given only for firm matches. Size is omitted from some rows. Given values are once, few, many or a class for expanded clones.

>few|.|TRBJ2-7|TRBV19
TGTGCCACAGGATGGGGCAACTACGAGCAGTACTTC
CATGWGNYEQYF
>.|.|TRBJ2-7|TRBV2
TGTGCCAGCAGTGAGTCGACGGAGGGGTCCTACGAGCAGTACTTC
CASSESTEGSYEQYF
>.|TRBD2|TRBJ2-5|TRBV4-2
TGTGCCAGCAGCTGGCGAGCGGGAGGCTCTGAGACCCAGTACTTC
CASSWRAGGSETQYF
>.|.|TRBJ1-2|TRBV2
TGTGCCAGCAGGGGAGGGGGGCGAAACTATGGCTACACCTTC
CASRGGGRNYGYTF
>.|.|TRBJ2-2|TRBV14
TGTGCCAGCAGCCGCGCCAGGGGCGGCGGGCTGTTTTTT
CASSRARGGGLFF
>.|.|TRBJ1-3|TRBV5-4
TGTGCCAGCAGCCCGACTCCCTTCAATGGAAACACCATATATTTT
CASSPTPFNGNTIYF
>.|TRBD1|TRBJ2-6|TRBV4-1
TGCGCCAGCAGCCAAGGCCGGGACAGGGACCGAGCTGGGGCCAACGTCCTGACTTTC
CASSQGRDRDRAGANVLTF
>.|.|TRBJ1-4|TRBV7-2
TGTGCCAGCAGCGGAAGCAGGGGACCGAATGAAAAACTGTTTTTT
CASSGSRGPNEKLFF
>.|TRBD1|TRBJ2-6|TRBV5-1
TGCGCCAGCAGCTCCCACCGGGACAGGGGCTTTGGGGCCAACGTCCTGACTTTC
CASSSHRDRGFGANVLTF
>.|TRBD2|TRBJ2-1|TRBV28
TGTGCCAGCAGTTTCGCTAGCGGGAGCTCCTACAATGAGCAGTTCTTC
CASSFASGSSYNEQFF
>.|TRBD2|TRBJ2-5|TRBV5-4
TGTGCCAGCAGCGGGAGGGCCGAAGAGACCCAGTACTTC
CASSGRAEETQYF
>few|TRBD2|TRBJ2-7|TRBV9
TGTGCCAGCAGCGTCGGTAGCGGGAGCTACGAGCAGTACTTC
CASSVGSGSYEQYF
>once|TRBD1|TRBJ1-1|TRBV28
TGTGCCAGCAGACTGAAATTTGGACAGGCCGTACCCTCTGAAGCTTTCTTT
CASRLKFGQAVPSEAFF
>once|TRBD1|TRBJ2-5|TRBV9
TGTGCCAGCAGCGTAGTGGCCGGGACAGGGGGCTTGGAGACCCAGTACTTC
CASSVVAGTGGLETQYF
>few|.|TRBJ1-1|TRBV5-4
TGTGCCAGCAGCTTGGACAGGACTGAAGCTTTCTTT
CASSLDRTEAFF
>.|.|TRBJ1-1|TRBV27
TGTGCCAGCAGTCCCGGGCCCGGTAGGTCGGGGACTGAAGCTTTCTTT
CASSPGPGRSGTEAFF
>.|.|TRBJ2-6|TRBV28
TGTGCCAGCAGTCCCCCTCTGGGCGGGGCCAACGTCCTGACTTTC
CASSPPLGGANVLTF
>once|.|TRBJ1-4|TRBV6-5
TGTGCCAGCAGTTTTCTTAGTCGGGAAAAACTGTTTTTT
CASSFLSREKLFF
>.|.|TRBJ1-1|TRBV19
TGTGCCAGTAGTACGGGCTCGGGGACTGAAGCTTTCTTT
CASSTGSGTEAFF
>.|TRBD1|TRBJ2-7|TRBV29-1
TGCAGCGTTTTACAGGGGGCTGACAACGAGCAGTACTTC
CSVLQGADNEQYF
>few|TRBD1|TRBJ2-5|TRBV27
TGTGCCAGCAGTAGGACGGGACAGGGGCAAGAGACCCAGTACTTC
CASSRTGQGQETQYF
>.|.|TRBJ1-3|TRBV7-6
TGTGCCAGCAGCTTAGGTGCGACGGGGATAAGAAACACCATATATTTT
CASSLGATGIRNTIYF
>.|.|TRBJ1-4|TRBV7-9
TGTGCCAGCAGCTTACACCAGCGAACTAATGACAAACTGTTTTTT
CASSLHQRTNDKLFF
>.|.|TRBJ2-7|TRBV5-6
TGTGCCAGCAGCTTTTGGGGCGGGGCGGGTCTGGAGCAGTACTTC
CASSFWGGAGLEQYF
>.|TRBD1|TRBJ2-1|TRBV2
TGTGCCAGCAGTGAAACCAGGGGGCCCTACAATGAGCAGTTCTTC
CASSETRGPYNEQFF
>.|.|TRBJ2-7|TRBV19
TGTGCCAGTAGTACCCGCAGGAACGAGCAGTACTTC
CASSTRRNEQYF
>.|.|TRBJ2-7|TRBV19
TGTGCCAGTAGCCCGACAGGACTCGGCTACGAGCAGTACTTC
CASSPTGLGYEQYF
>.|TRBD2|TRBJ2-1|TRBV5-1
TGCGCCAGCAGCGCATACACCGGGACTAGCGGATACAATGAGCAGTTCTTC
CASSAYTGTSGYNEQFF
>once|.|TRBJ2-7|TRBV6-4
TGTGCCAGCAGTGACTCGTTCAGGGGAAAGGCCGAGCAGTACTTC
CASSDSFRGKAEQYF
>.|.|TRBJ2-5|TRBV28
TGTGCCAGCAGTCCGTCCTTCTACCAGTACTTC
CASSPSFYQYF
>.|TRBD1|TRBJ2-6|TRBV10-3
TGTGCCATCAGTGACTCGCCAGGGGGACGCCCTGGGGCCAACGTCCTGACTTTC
CAISDSPGGRPGANVLTF
>.|TRBD1|TRBJ2-1|TRBV7-9
TGTGCCAGCAGCTCACAGGGGAAACAGTTCTTC
CASSSQGKQFF
>.|TRBD1|TRBJ1-1|TRBV27
TGTGCCAGCAGCATCCAGGGGGGCACTGAAGCTTTCTTT
CASSIQGGTEAFF
>.|.|TRBJ1-1|TRBV5-4
TGTGCCAGCAGCTTGGGGTCAGGGGAGGGTGAAGCTTTCTTT
CASSLGSGEGEAFF
>.|TRBD1|TRBJ2-7|TRBV9
TGTGCCAGCAGCGTAGGGGGGTATCCGGGACAGGGGAGTGGGTTATTGGCCGAGCAGTACTTC
CASSVGGYPGQGSGLLAEQYF
>.|TRBD2|TRBJ2-1|TRBV28
TGTGCCACCTTGACTAGCGGAGACAATGAGCAGTTCTTC
CATLTSGDNEQFF
>once|TRBD2|TRBJ2-1|TRBV5-1
TGCGCCAGCAGCTCCCCTAAGGCGGGAGGTCCCAAGGGTAGTGGCAATGAGCAGTTCTTC
CASSSPKAGGPKGSGNEQFF
>.|.|TRBJ1-4|TRBV5-1
TGCGCCAGCAGGGGGCCGTTTAATGAAAAACTGTTTTTT
CASRGPFNEKLFF
>.|.|TRBJ1-1|TRBV5-4
TGTGCCAGCAGCCCGGGAGTCCTGAACACTGAAGCTTTCTTT
CASSPGVLNTEAFF
>.|.|TRBJ2-2|TRBV6-1
TGTGCCAGCAGCGAAACAATACAGGCCAACACCGGGGAGCTGTTTTTT
CASSETIQANTGELFF
>once|.|TRBJ1-1|TRBV10-3
TGTGCCATCAGTAGGACAGACTTGGGTGGTGACACTGAAGCTTTCTTT
CAISRTDLGGDTEAFF
>.|.|TRBJ2-2|TRBV30
TGTGCCTGGAGGTCCAGGGGATTTACCGGGGAGCTGTTTTTT
CAWRSRGFTGELFF
>.|TRBD2|TRBJ2-1|TRBV27
TGTGCCAGCAGCACCCTTAGCGGGATAAACAATGAGCAGTTCTTC
CASSTLSGINNEQFF